This TCR beta chain was profiled in a study of immune cell composition in non-small cell lung cancer. Study conclusions and caveats: Smoking pack-years did not significantly correlate with tumour TCR-beta clonality.

The normal lung sample lay at least 3 cm, and maximally far, from the tumour. Some clones are missing from TCRdb's copy, which holds only in-frame ones; the method was immunoSEQ multiplex PCR. The repertoire has 5,000 or so clones, over 55% of them found once; the top ten carry 11% to 15%. Of note for this clone: Its antigen remains unidentified. In the same sample, other DNA sequences code for this CDR3.

The sample taken for sequencing was non-adjacent lung tissue. The source is a human donor with non-small cell lung cancer.

The CDR3 DNA follows: TGCGCCAGCAGATGGATTACAGGCCGCCGAGCGTCCGGGGAGCTGTTTTTT. The encoded protein is CASRWITGRRASGELFF. The chain recombines TRBV5-1 with TRBJ2-2, with TRBD1 as a possible D gene (5 bases). V dropped 5 bases and J dropped 6 bases, with 23 bases sitting between them. Per germline, CDR1 SGHRS and CDR2 YFSETQ. The CDR3 runs 17 residues.